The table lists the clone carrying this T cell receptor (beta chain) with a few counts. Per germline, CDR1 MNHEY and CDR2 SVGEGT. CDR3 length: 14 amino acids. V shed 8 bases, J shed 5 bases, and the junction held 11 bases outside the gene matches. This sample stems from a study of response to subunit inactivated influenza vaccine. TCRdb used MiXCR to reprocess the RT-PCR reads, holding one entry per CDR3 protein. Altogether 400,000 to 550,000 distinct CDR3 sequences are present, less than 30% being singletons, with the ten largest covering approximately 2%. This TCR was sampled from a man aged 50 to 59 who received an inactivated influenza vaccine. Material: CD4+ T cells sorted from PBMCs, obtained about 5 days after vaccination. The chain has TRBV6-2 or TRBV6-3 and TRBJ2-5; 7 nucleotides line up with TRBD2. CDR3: CASRGGVRRETQYF. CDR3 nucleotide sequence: TGTGCCAGCCGTGGGGGGGTGAGAAGGGAGACCCAGTACTTC.